This record covers a single TCR beta chain. Its binding antigen is unknown. Base qualities are not provided; no much larger clone lies one nucleotide away. CD4+ T cells from unexposed donors were collected before the COVID-19 pandemic (2011-2018). The EasySep CD4+ T cell isolation kit was used to isolate CD4+ T cells once the cultures had run for roughly 9 days. Unexposed donor CD4+ T cells were tested for reactivity to SARS-CoV-2 S and N and four common cold coronavirus spike pools, as cell number allowed. Each well received about 2.2 million PBMCs, cultured in IMDM supplemented with about 5.4% human AB serum and about 10 IU/ml IL-2. Half of the culture medium was replaced with fresh IL-2-containing medium on days 3 and 7. In general, triplicate replicate wells were used for every peptide culture condition. Leukapheresis product for the unexposed donors was purchased commercially. Ficoll-Paque PLUS gradient centrifugation was used to isolate PBMCs from either whole blood or leukapheresis product. PBMCs were either cryopreserved at -140 degrees C or used fresh in the expansion assay. The QIAamp Micro DNA Kit was used to extract genomic DNA from the CD4+ T cells.

The sample comes from a study of CD4 T cells in relation to SARS-CoV-2 and coronaviruses (dated by TCRdb to 2020 to 2023). For context, the study as a whole: In the ViraFEST assay, PBMCs were grown with antigen for approximately 9 days, and TCR beta CDR3s were then sequenced to identify antigen-specific clonal expansions. An HIV-1 Nef peptide pool or a no-peptide culture served as the negative reference condition. The study assessed, at the TCR clonotype level, memory CD4+ T cell crossreactivity between SARS-CoV-2 and common cold coronavirus spike proteins. Patient-derived lymphoblastoid cell lines were used to map the HLA restriction of shared crossreactive spike epitopes. A different, Illumina-based TCR-beta assay was used to sequence expansion assays from other donors in the study. Samples from three pre-COVID donors and the naive versus memory experiments were sequenced with the Adaptive Biotechnologies TCR-sequencing kit; other data were Illumina-based. What the research found in general, with its limitations: Because the crossreactivity analysis focused on spike protein, crossreactivity against other viral proteins was not assessed. Because no donor provided both pre-pandemic and post-infection samples, tracing the source of pre-existing responses was limited. Small numbers of patients and of tested TCRs were a limitation of the study. Crossreactive clones showed significantly weaker SARS-CoV-2-driven expansion than monoreactive clones, consistent with antigenic imprinting. About 65% of donors had memory CD4+ clonotypes that crossrecognized SARS-CoV-2 and at least one common cold coronavirus spike.

The library came from the immunoSEQ multiplex PCR assay. Regarding the original processing steps: During preprocessing, nonproductive sequences were discarded, as were any CDR3s that did not begin with C, did not end with F or W, or were shorter than 7 amino acids. The MANAFEST web app was used to call antigen-specific clonotypes on the basis of expansion compared with the reference and with other culture wells. A clone was considered positive if significant expansion relative to the reference culture was observed in 2 of 3 replicate wells at an FDR below 0.05. Positive clones also required significant expansion versus all other tandem wells and an odds ratio above 5. CDR3 homology was measured as pairwise Levenshtein distance, computed with the stringdist R package after trimming three terminal residues from each end. The table comes from immuneACCESS by way of TCRdb, which keeps in-frame sequences with V and J called. Part of the clones is missing from these tables; in studies checked, under half for an unresolved V gene and the rest for unknown reasons. The V and J calls and the clone size are those of that table, but D and trimming were determined from the DNA. This sample comprises 18,000 or so clones, approximately 82% of them detected only once. Together, the top ten hold about 21% of the sample.

This clonotype originated in a human donor in good health. Sequenced input: CD4+ T cells from PBMCs, cultured in vitro.

The nucleotides read TGCGCCAGCAGCCAAGCAGGTTATAACGGGGAGCTGTTTTTT. Translated, it gives CASSQAGYNGELFF. The chain uses TRBV4-1 and TRBJ2-2; the D segment cannot be called with confidence. Cut back by 1 base and 7 bases, the V and J ends lie 10 bases apart. Sequences MGHRA (CDR1) and YSYEKL (CDR2) are obtained from the germline V gene. Its CDR3 holds 14 amino acids, cysteine through phenylalanine. The read is trimmed to its CDR3 DNA, 42 bases read in frame from base 1.